Listed below are T cell receptor beta chains from one sample, sequenced in a study of blood T cell repertoires in COVID-19. Here immunoSEQ multiplex PCR was the method, and the copy in TCRdb shows in-frame clones only, minus some. Found here are around 300,000 clones, over 75% of them singletons; the top ten hold 13%. The sequenced sample consisted of peripheral blood. The receptors stem from a human donor in a cohort sampled during active COVID-19. The CDR3 runs from the conserved cysteine through the conserved F or W. The D gene is left open where the match is weak. Clone size, where shown, is once, few, many, or a class for clones that have expanded.

v_gene: TRBV20-1
d_gene: .
abundance: .
j_gene: TRBJ2-5
CDR3nt: TGCAGTGCTAGTCGCAGGGTACAAGAGACCCAGTACTTC
CDR3aa: CSASRRVQETQYF

v_gene: TRBV5-1
d_gene: TRBD2
abundance: .
j_gene: TRBJ2-2
CDR3nt: TGCGCCAGCAGGATCGGTCTAGCGGGTATTTTGAACACCGGGGAGCTGTTTTTT
CDR3aa: CASRIGLAGILNTGELFF

v_gene: TRBV7-8
d_gene: .
abundance: .
j_gene: TRBJ1-5
CDR3nt: TGTGCCAGCAGCTTAAGGGGTGGCGGACAGCCCCAGCATTTT
CDR3aa: CASSLRGGGQPQHF

v_gene: TRBV4-3
d_gene: TRBD2
abundance: .
j_gene: TRBJ2-1
CDR3nt: TGCGCCAGCAGCCAAGGAAGCGCTAGCGGTAATGAGCAGTTCTTC
CDR3aa: CASSQGSASGNEQFF

v_gene: TRBV12-3/TRBV12-4
d_gene: .
abundance: .
j_gene: TRBJ1-2
CDR3nt: TGTGCCAGCAGTTCCAGTTCTAACTATGGCTACACCTTC
CDR3aa: CASSSSSNYGYTF

v_gene: TRBV7-9
d_gene: TRBD1
abundance: once
j_gene: TRBJ2-3
CDR3nt: TGTGCCAGCAGCCTGACAGGGGATACGCAGTATTTT
CDR3aa: CASSLTGDTQYF

v_gene: TRBV7-9
d_gene: .
abundance: .
j_gene: TRBJ1-5
CDR3nt: TGTGCCAGCAGCCTAGGGGGGGATAGCAATCAGCCCCAGCATTTT
CDR3aa: CASSLGGDSNQPQHF

v_gene: TRBV19
d_gene: .
abundance: .
j_gene: TRBJ1-2
CDR3nt: TGTGCCAGTAGTATCCGAGGGTCAGCTTTGGGCTACACCTTC
CDR3aa: CASSIRGSALGYTF

v_gene: TRBV10-3
d_gene: .
abundance: .
j_gene: TRBJ1-5
CDR3nt: TGTGCCATCAGTGAGTCCACGGGGGGTCATTGGGATCAGCCCCAGCATTTT
CDR3aa: CAISESTGGHWDQPQHF

v_gene: TRBV7-9
d_gene: .
abundance: once
j_gene: TRBJ2-7
CDR3nt: TGTGCCAGCAGCCGTTCGGTGGGGGCGCGTCCCTACGAGCAGTACTTC
CDR3aa: CASSRSVGARPYEQYF

v_gene: TRBV3-1/TRBV3-2
d_gene: TRBD1
abundance: .
j_gene: TRBJ2-1
CDR3nt: TGTGCCAGCAGCGACAGGGGGAAAAACAATGAGCAGTTCTTC
CDR3aa: CASSDRGKNNEQFF

v_gene: TRBV9
d_gene: TRBD2
abundance: .
j_gene: TRBJ2-3
CDR3nt: TGTGCCAGCAGCGTAGAGAGCGGGAGAGCAGATACGCAGTATTTT
CDR3aa: CASSVESGRADTQYF

v_gene: TRBV30
d_gene: TRBD2
abundance: .
j_gene: TRBJ2-7
CDR3nt: TGTGCCCTTCGACGGCGGGAGGGCCGAGTTTACGAGCAGTACTTC
CDR3aa: CALRRREGRVYEQYF

v_gene: TRBV28
d_gene: .
abundance: .
j_gene: TRBJ2-3
CDR3nt: TGTGCCAGCAGCCCCCCGGACAGACTGACAGATACGCAGTATTTT
CDR3aa: CASSPPDRLTDTQYF

v_gene: TRBV9
d_gene: .
abundance: .
j_gene: TRBJ1-6
CDR3nt: TGTGCCAGCAGCACCGAGGGAGTTAGCTCCTATAATTCACCCCTCCACTTT
CDR3aa: CASSTEGVSSYNSPLHF

v_gene: TRBV3-1/TRBV3-2
d_gene: TRBD2
abundance: .
j_gene: TRBJ2-2
CDR3nt: TGTGCCAGCAGCCATACATGGACTAGCAACACCGGGGAGCTGTTTTTT
CDR3aa: CASSHTWTSNTGELFF

v_gene: TRBV3-1/TRBV3-2
d_gene: TRBD1
abundance: .
j_gene: TRBJ1-5
CDR3nt: TGTGCCAGCAGCGAGACAGGGCCGAATCAGCCCCAGCATTTT
CDR3aa: CASSETGPNQPQHF

v_gene: TRBV7-8
d_gene: TRBD1
abundance: .
j_gene: TRBJ1-3
CDR3nt: TGTGCCAGCAGCCTGATTTGGGGACAGGGTTCAGGAAACACCATATATTTT
CDR3aa: CASSLIWGQGSGNTIYF